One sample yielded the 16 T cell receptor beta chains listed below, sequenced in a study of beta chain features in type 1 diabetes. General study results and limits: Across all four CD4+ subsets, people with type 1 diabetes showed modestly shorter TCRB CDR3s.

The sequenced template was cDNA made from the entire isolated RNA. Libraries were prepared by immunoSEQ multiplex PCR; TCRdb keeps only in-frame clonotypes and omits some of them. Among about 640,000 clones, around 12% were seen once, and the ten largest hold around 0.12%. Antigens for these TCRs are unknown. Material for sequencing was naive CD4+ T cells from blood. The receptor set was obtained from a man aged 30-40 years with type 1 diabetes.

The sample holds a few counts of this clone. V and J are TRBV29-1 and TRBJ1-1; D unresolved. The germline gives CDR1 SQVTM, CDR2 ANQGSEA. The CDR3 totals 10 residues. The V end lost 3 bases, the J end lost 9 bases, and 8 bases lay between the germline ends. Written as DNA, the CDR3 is TGCAGCGTTGAGGTAGATAAAGCTTTCTTT. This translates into CSVEVDKAFF.

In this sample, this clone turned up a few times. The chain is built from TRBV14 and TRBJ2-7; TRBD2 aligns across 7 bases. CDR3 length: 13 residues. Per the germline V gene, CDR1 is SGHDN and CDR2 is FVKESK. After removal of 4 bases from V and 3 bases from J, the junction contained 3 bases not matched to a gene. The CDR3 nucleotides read TGTGCCAGCAGCCCCGGGGGGATCTACGAGCAGTACTTC. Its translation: CASSPGGIYEQYF.

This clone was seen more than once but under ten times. DNA for the CDR3: TGCGCCAGCAGCGTCGACAGGGAGGCCTACGAGCAGTACTTC. Its translation is CASSVDREAYEQYF. The rearrangement joins TRBV5-1 to TRBJ2-7; TRBD1 might be the D (7 bases). Between the trimmed V and J ends, which lost 4 bases and 2 bases, there was a span of 13 bases. CDR1 and CDR2 from the germline V gene are SGHRS and YFSETQ. This CDR3 spans 14 amino acids.

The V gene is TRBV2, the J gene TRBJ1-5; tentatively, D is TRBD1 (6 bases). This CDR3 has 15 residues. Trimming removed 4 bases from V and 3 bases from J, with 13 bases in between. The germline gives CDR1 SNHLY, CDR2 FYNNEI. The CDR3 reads CASSVEAGHNQPQHF. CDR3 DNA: TGTGCCAGCAGTGTTGAGGCGGGACACAATCAGCCCCAGCATTTT.

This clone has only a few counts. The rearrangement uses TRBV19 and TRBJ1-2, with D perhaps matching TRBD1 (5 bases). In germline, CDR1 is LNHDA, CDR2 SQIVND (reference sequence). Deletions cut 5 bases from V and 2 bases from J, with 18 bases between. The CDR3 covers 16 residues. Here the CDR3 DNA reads TGTGCCAGTAGTCAACGTACCGGGACGGTGAACTATGGCTACACCTTC. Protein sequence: CASSQRTGTVNYGYTF.

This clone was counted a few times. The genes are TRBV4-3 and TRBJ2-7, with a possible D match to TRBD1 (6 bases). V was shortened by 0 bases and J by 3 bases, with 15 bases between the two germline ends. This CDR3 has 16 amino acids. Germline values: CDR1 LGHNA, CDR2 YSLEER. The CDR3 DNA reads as TGCGCCAGCAGCCAAGATCATCCGGGACACGTCTACGAGCAGTACTTC. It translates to CASSQDHPGHVYEQYF.

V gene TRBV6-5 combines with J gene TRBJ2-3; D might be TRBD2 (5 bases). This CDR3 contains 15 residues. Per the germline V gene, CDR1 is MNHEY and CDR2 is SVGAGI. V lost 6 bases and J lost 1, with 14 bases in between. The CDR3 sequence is CASSAGNSRTDTQYF. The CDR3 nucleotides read TGTGCCAGCAGCGCCGGGAACTCCCGCACAGATACGCAGTATTTT.

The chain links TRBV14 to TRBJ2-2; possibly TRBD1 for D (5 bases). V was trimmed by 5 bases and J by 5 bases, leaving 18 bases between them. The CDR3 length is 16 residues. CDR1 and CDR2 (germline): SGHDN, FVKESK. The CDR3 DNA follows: TGTGCCAGCAGCGAAGGGGCACAGCGTTTAACCGGGGAGCTGTTTTTT. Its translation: CASSEGAQRLTGELFF.

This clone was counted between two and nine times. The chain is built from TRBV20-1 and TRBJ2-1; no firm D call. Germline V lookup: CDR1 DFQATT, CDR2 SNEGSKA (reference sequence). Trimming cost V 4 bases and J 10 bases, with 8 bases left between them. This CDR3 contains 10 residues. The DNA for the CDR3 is TGCAGTGCTACCCGACAAGAGCAGTTCTTC. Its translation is CSATRQEQFF.

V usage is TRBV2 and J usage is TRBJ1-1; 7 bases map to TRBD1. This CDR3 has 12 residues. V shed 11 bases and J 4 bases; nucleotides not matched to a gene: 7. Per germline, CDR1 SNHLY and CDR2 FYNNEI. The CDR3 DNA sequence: TGTGCCTCCCAGGGGGAAGGCACTGAAGCTTTCTTT. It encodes CASQGEGTEAFF. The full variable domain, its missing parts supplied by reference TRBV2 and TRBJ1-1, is EPEVTQTPSHQVTQMGQEVILRCVPISNHLYFYWYRQILGQKVEFLVSFYNNEISEKSEIFDDQFSVERPDGSNFTLKIRSTKLEDSAMYFCASQGEGTEAFFGQGTRLTVV.

The CDR3 region has the DNA TGTGCCAGCAGCCAAGGCGGGACTAGATTTAGTACCGGGGAGCTGTTTTTT. Residues: CASSQGGTRFSTGELFF. The rearrangement uses TRBV4-2 and TRBJ2-2, with TRBD2 matching 8 bases. Germline CDR1 LGHNA, CDR2 YNFKEQ. The ends lost 1 base at V and 5 bases at J; junction bases unmatched: 9. The CDR3 totals 17 residues.

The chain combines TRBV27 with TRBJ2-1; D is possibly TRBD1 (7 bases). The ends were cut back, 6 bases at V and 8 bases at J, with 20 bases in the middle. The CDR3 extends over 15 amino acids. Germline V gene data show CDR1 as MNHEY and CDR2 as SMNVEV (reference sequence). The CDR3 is CASSLLQGRLDEQFF. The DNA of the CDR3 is TGTGCCAGCAGCCTACTACAGGGGAGGCTAGATGAGCAGTTCTTC.

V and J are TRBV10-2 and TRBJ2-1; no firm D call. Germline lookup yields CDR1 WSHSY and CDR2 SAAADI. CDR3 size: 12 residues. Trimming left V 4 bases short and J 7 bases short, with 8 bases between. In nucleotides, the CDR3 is TGCGCCAGCAGTGGTAGTCATAATGAGCAGTTCTTC. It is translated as CASSGSHNEQFF.

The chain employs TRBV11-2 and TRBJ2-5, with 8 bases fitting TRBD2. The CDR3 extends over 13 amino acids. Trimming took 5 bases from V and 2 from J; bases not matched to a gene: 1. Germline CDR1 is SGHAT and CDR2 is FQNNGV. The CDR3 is CASSPGGQETQYF. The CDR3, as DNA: TGTGCCAGCAGCCCGGGGGGGCAAGAGACCCAGTACTTC. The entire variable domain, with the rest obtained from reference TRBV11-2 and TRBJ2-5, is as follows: EAGVAQSPRYKIIEKRQSVAFWCNPISGHATLYWYQQILGQGPKLLIQFQNNGVVDDSQLPKDRFSAERLKGVDSTLKIQPAKLEDSAVYLCASSPGGQETQYFGPGTRLLVL.

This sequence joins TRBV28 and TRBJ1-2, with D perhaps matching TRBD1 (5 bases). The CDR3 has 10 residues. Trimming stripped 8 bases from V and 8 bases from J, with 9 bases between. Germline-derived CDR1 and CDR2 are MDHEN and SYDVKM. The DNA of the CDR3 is TGTGCCAGCTTGGGGGAGGGCTACACCTTC. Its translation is CASLGEGYTF.

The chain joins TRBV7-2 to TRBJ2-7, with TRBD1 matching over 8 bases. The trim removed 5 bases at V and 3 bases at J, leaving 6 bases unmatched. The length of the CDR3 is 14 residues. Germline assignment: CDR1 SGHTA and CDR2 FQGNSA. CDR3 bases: TGTGCCAGCAGCCAACACAGGGGGGTCTACGAGCAGTACTTC. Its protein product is CASSQHRGVYEQYF.